The 8 T cell receptor beta chains reported below all come from one sample, sequenced in a study of tumor-infiltrating lymphocytes in primary liver carcinoma. Unsorted whole blood supplied the blood RNA, and germline DNA was isolated too. TCR beta cDNA came from approximately 490 ng total RNA, primed with a constant-region primer. Libraries for TCR beta were built through three nested multiplex PCR rounds, which together made up a slightly modified ARM-PCR procedure. The first two PCR rounds, roughly 9 cycles each, used TRBV1-TRBV30 forward primers and a C-beta reverse primer. TCRdb fed the multiplex PCR reads into MiXCR, producing one record per CDR3 protein. The sample shows roughly 180,000 distinct CDR3 sequences, 60% of them seen only once. Sequenced: peripheral blood. Receptor source: a man aged 40-50 years with primary liver carcinoma and hepatitis B virus infection.

About this clonotype: An end of the junction does not agree with germline; a read error may underlie this. The chain uses TRBV30 and TRBJ2-7; no clear D gene. The CDR3 runs to 11 residues. Germline V gives CDR1 GTSNPN, CDR2 SVGIG (reference sequence). Written as DNA, the CDR3 is TGTGCCTGGAGTTCTTCCTACGAGCAGAACTTC. It translates to CAWSSSYEQNF.

There are a few counts of this clonotype. A read error is possible here, since a much larger clone lies one base away. The chain recombines TRBV11-2 with TRBJ2-3; D gene ambiguous. The V and J ends lost 8 bases and 0 bases respectively, with 9 bases between them. CDR1 is SGHAT and CDR2 is FQNNGV in the germline V gene. There are 13 residues in the CDR3. CDR3 in DNA: TGTGCCAGCTCGTATGTAAGCACAGATACGCAGTATTTT. This sequence encodes CASSYVSTDTQYF.

As to this clonotype: Relative to the germline gene, one junction end is altered; a read error may explain this. V usage is TRBV5-4 and J usage is TRBJ2-3, with TRBD2 matching over 13 bases. This CDR3 is built from 16 residues. Germline V gene data show CDR1 as SGHNT and CDR2 as YYREEE (reference sequence). DNA of the CDR3: TGTGTCAGCAGCAGGACTAGCGGGAGACTCACAGATACGCAGTATTTT. Protein: CVSSRTSGRLTDTQYF.

This clonotype was found many times. The chain has TRBV11-2 and TRBJ2-1; D possibly corresponds to TRBD2 (6 bases). The CDR3 covers 13 residues. Germline values: CDR1 SGHAT, CDR2 FQNNGV. The V end lost 6 bases, the J end lost 6 bases, and 12 bases lay between the germline ends. The CDR3 DNA reads TGTGCCAGCAGAGGGACTGGAGGCAATGAGCAGTTCTTC. This encodes CASRGTGGNEQFF.

This clonotype has more than one count but fewer than ten. One end of the junction fails to match germline, which may point to a read error. The rearrangement uses TRBV28 and TRBJ2-7; the D gene could be TRBD1 or TRBD2 (6 bases each). Per the germline V gene, CDR1 is MDHEN and CDR2 is SYDVKM. The CDR3 is made up of 16 amino acids. DNA for the CDR3: TGTGCCAGCAGTTCTGGTAGTATAGGGGGGCGGTACGACCAGTACTTC. Amino acids: CASSSGSIGGRYDQYF.

As to this clonotype: The junction differs from germline at one of its ends, possibly a read error. V and J are TRBV4-1 and TRBJ2-7; 12 bases line up with TRBD2. Per the germline V gene, CDR1 is MGHRA and CDR2 is YSYEKL. The CDR3 loop spans 17 amino acids. The CDR3 region has the DNA TGCGCCAGCAGCCCACCTTCTCTAGCGGGAGGGCCAAACGAGCTGTACTTC. Protein: CASSPPSLAGGPNELYF.

This clonotype was observed a few times. The chain links TRBV5-4 to TRBJ2-3; possible D gene TRBD2, 6 bases. Trimming left V 7 bases short and J 1 base short, with 7 bases between. The CDR3 is 12 amino acids. The germline gives CDR1 SGHNT, CDR2 YYREEE (reference sequence). CDR3 DNA: TGTGCCAGCGGGGAGGGCACAGATACGCAGTATTTT. This sequence encodes CASGEGTDTQYF.

The chain recombines TRBV28 with TRBJ2-1; D possibly corresponds to TRBD2 (6 bases). Trimming pared 6 bases from V and 6 bases from J, leaving 12 bases between. The CDR3 loop spans 13 amino acids. Germline assignment: CDR1 MDHEN and CDR2 SYDVKM. The CDR3 region is CASSRGTGNEQFF. For the CDR3, the DNA is TGTGCCAGCAGCCGCGGGACGGGCAATGAGCAGTTCTTC.